This T cell receptor (beta chain) was found in a study of shared clonotypes between healthy human individuals. Notes on the study in general: Measured sharing among donors was expected to vary with sequencing depth. The study generally estimated greater richness for naive than memory subsets.

Each subset's genomic DNA was shared equally among a number of immunoSEQ plates. TCRdb's table, derived via immunoSEQ multiplex PCR, lists solely in-frame clones and lacks some. The sample includes 300,000 to 400,000 clones, roughly 70% of them seen just once. This clone occurred a few times. Its matching antigen is unknown. Splitting the CD4+ cells yielded a CD45RA+ naive subset and a CD45RA-negative memory subset. Germline CDR1 SGHVS, CDR2 FQNEAQ. Unmatched junction bases numbered 3, after V lost 4 bases and J lost 6 bases. The CDR3 runs 15 residues. Sequenced: memory CD4+ T cells sorted from blood. The subset denotes: CD45RA-negative fraction. This clonotype was sampled from a man younger than 40 in good health. The V call is TRBV7-8, the J call TRBJ2-1; 13 nucleotides align to TRBD2. The CDR3 is CASSSGLAGINEQFF. In nucleotides, the CDR3 is TGTGCCAGCAGCTCGGGACTAGCGGGGATCAATGAGCAGTTCTTC.